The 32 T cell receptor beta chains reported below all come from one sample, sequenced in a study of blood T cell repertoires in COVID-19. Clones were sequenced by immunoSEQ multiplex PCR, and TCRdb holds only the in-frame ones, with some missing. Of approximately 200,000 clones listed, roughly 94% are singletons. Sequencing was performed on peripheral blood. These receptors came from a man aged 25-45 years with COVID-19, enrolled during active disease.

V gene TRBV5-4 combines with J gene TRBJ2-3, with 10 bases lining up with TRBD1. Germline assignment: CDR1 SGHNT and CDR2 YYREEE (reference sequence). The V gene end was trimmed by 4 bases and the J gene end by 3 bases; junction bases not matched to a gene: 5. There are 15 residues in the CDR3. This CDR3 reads CASSAPGQGTDTQYF. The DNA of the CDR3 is TGTGCCAGCAGCGCACCGGGACAGGGGACAGATACGCAGTATTTT.

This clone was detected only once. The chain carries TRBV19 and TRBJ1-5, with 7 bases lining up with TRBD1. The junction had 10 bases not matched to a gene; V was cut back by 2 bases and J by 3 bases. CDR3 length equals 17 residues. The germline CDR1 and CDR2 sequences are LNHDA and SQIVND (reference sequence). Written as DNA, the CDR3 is TGTGCCAGTAGTATATGGGGCTCAGGGGGAGACAATCAGCCCCAGCATTTT. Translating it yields CASSIWGSGGDNQPQHF.

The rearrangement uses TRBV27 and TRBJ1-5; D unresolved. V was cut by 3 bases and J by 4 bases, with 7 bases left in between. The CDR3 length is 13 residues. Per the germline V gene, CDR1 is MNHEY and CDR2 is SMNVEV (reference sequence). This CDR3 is CASSLEVNQPQHF. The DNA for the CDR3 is TGTGCCAGCAGTTTGGAGGTGAATCAGCCCCAGCATTTT.

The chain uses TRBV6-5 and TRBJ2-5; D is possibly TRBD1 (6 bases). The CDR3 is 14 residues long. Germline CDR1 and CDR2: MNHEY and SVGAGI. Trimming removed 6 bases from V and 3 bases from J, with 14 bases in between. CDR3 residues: CASRRDTGKETQYF. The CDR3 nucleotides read TGTGCCAGCAGAAGAGATACAGGGAAAGAGACCCAGTACTTC.

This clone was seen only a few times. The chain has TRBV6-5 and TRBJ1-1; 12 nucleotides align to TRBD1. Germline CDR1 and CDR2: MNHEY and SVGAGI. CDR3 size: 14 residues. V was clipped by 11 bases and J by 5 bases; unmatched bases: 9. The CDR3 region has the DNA TGTGCCGGAGGGGACAGGGGGCAAGAGACTGAAGCTTTCTTT. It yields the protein CAGGDRGQETEAFF.

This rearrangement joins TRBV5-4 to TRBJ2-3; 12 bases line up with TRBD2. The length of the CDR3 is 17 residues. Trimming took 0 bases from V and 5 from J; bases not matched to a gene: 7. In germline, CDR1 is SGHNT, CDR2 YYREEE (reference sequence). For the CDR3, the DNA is TGTGCCAGCAGCTTGGCCGCTAGCGGGGGGGCCGGAGATACGCAGTATTTT. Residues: CASSLAASGGAGDTQYF.

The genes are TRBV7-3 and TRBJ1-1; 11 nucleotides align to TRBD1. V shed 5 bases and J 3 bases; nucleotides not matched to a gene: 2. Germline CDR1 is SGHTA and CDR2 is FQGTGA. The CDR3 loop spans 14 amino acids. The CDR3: CASSRTGGDTEAFF. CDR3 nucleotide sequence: TGTGCCAGCAGCCGGACAGGGGGCGACACTGAAGCTTTCTTT.

CDR3 protein: CASSWDRGEYGYTF. CDR3 bases: TGCGCCAGCAGCTGGGACAGGGGTGAATATGGCTACACCTTC. V usage is TRBV5-1 and J usage is TRBJ1-2, with 10 positions matching TRBD1. Per germline, CDR1 SGHRS and CDR2 YFSETQ. J gave up 5 bases and V 3 bases, and 4 bases lay outside the gene matches. The CDR3 length is 14 residues.

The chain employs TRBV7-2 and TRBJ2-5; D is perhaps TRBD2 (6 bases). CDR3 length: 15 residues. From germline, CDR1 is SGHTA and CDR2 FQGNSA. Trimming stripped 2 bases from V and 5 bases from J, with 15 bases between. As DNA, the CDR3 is TGTGCCAGCAGCTTATCTTGGCGGGGAGGCGAGACCCAGTACTTC. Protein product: CASSLSWRGGETQYF.

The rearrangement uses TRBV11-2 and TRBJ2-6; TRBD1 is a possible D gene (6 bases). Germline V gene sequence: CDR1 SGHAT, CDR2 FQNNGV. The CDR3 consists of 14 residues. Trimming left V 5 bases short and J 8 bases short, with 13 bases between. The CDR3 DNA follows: TGTGCCAGCAGCGAGACCTGGGGGCCCAACGTCCTGACTTTC. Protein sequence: CASSETWGPNVLTF. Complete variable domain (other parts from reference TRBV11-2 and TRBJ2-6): EAGVAQSPRYKIIEKRQSVAFWCNPISGHATLYWYQQILGQGPKLLIQFQNNGVVDDSQLPKDRFSAERLKGVDSTLKIQPAKLEDSAVYLCASSETWGPNVLTFGAGSRLTVL.

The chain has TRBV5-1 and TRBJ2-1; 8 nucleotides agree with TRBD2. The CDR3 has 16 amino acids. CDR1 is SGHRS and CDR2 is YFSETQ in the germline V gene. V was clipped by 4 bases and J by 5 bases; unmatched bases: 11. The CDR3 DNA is TGCGCCAGCAGCCCCACGGGAGGGGGTAACCACAATGAGCAGTTCTTC. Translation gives CASSPTGGGNHNEQFF.

The CDR3 sequence: CASSPRSGTLETQYF. CDR3 nucleotide sequence: TGTGCCAGCAGCCCACGATCCGGGACATTAGAGACCCAGTACTTC. This chain joins TRBV11-2 and TRBJ2-5, with a weak D call TRBD1 (6 bases). Trimming took off 5 bases at V and 4 bases at J, with 17 bases between the two ends. Germline-derived CDR1 and CDR2 are SGHAT and FQNNGV. The CDR3 is 15 residues long.

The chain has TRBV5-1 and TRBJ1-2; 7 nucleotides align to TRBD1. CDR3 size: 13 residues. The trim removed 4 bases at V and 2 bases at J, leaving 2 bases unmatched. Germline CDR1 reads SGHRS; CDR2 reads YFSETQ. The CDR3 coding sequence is TGCGCCAGCAGCAGGGACAGCAACTATGGCTACACCTTC. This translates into CASSRDSNYGYTF. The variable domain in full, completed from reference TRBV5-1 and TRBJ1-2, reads KAGVTQTPRYLIKTRGQQVTLSCSPISGHRSVSWYQQTPGQGLQFLFEYFSETQRNKGNFPGRFSGRQFSNSRSEMNVSTLELGDSALYLCASSRDSNYGYTFGSGTRLTVV.

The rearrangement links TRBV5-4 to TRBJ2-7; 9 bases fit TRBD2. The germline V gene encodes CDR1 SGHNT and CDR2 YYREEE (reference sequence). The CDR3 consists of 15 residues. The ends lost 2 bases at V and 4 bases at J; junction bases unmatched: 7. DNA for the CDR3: TGTGCCAGCAGCTTCCGCGGGGGGGCCTTGTACGAGCAGTACTTC. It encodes CASSFRGGALYEQYF. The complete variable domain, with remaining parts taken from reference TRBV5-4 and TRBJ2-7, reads ETGVTQSPTHLIKTRGQQVTLRCSSQSGHNTVSWYQQALGQGPQFIFQYYREEENGRGNFPPRFSGLQFPNYSSELNVNALELDDSALYLCASSFRGGALYEQYFGPGTRLTVT.

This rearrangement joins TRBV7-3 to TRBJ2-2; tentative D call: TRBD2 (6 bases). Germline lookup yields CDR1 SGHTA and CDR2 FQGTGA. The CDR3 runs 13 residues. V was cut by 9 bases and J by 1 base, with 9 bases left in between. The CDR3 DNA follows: TGTGCCAGTGGCGGGGAGAACACCGGGGAGCTGTTTTTT. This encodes CASGGENTGELFF.

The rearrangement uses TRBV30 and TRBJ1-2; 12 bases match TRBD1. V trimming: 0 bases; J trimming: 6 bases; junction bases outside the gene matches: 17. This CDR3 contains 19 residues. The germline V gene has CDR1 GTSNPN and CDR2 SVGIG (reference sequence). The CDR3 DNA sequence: TGTGCCTGGAGTGTACCGGGACAGGGGGCGCATAAAGTTCTCGATGGCTACACCTTC. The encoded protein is CAWSVPGQGAHKVLDGYTF.

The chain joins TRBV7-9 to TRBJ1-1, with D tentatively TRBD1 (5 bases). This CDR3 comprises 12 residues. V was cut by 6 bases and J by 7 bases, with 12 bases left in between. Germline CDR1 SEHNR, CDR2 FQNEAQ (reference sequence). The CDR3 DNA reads TGTGCCAGCAGTACCCAGGGTCATGAAGCTTTCTTT. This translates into CASSTQGHEAFF. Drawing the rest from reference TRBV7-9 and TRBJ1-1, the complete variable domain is DTGVSQNPRHKITKRGQNVTFRCDPISEHNRLYWYRQTLGQGPEFLTYFQNEAQLEKSRLLSDRFSAERPKGSFSTLEIQRTEQGDSAMYLCASSTQGHEAFFGQGTRLTVV.

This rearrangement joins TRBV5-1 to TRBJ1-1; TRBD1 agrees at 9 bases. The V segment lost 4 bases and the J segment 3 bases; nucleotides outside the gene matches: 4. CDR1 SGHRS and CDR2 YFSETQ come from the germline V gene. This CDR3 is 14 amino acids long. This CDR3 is CASSRRTGDTEAFF. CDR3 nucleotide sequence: TGCGCCAGCAGCCGCCGGACAGGGGACACTGAAGCTTTCTTT.

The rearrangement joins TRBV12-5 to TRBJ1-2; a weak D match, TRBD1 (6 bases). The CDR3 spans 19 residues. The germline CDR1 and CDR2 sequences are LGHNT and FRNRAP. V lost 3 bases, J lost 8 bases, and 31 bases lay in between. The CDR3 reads CASGFQTGHGTGKSRGYTF. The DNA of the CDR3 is TGTGCTAGTGGTTTCCAGACAGGTCATGGGACGGGGAAAAGTCGGGGCTACACCTTC. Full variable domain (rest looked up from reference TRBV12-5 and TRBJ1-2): DARVTQTPRHKVTEMGQEVTMRCQPILGHNTVFWYRQTMMQGLELLAYFRNRAPLDDSGMPKDRFSAEMPDATLATLKIQPSEPRDSAVYFCASGFQTGHGTGKSRGYTFGSGTRLTVV.

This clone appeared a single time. CDR3 in amino acids: CASALDGTENQPQHF. The CDR3 DNA reads TGTGCCAGCGCATTGGACGGGACAGAGAATCAGCCCCAGCATTTT. J is TRBJ1-5 and V is TRBV9; 7 positions match TRBD1. The V gene's germline CDR1 is SGDLS and CDR2 YYNGEE. The length of the CDR3 is 15 residues. The junction had 11 bases not matched to a gene; V was cut back by 7 bases and J by 4 bases. The complete variable domain, with remaining parts taken from reference TRBV9 and TRBJ1-5, reads DSGVTQTPKHLITATGQRVTLRCSPRSGDLSVYWYQQSLDQGLQFLIQYYNGEERAKGNILERFSAQQFPDLHSELNLSSLELGDSALYFCASALDGTENQPQHFGDGTRLSIL.

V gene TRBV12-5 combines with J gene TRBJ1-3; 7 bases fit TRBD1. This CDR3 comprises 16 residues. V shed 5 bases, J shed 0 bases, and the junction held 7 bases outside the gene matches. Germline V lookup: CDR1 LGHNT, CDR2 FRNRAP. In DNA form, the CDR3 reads TGTGCTAGTGGTCCGGGGGGGACAGACTCTGGAAACACCATATATTTT. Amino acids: CASGPGGTDSGNTIYF.

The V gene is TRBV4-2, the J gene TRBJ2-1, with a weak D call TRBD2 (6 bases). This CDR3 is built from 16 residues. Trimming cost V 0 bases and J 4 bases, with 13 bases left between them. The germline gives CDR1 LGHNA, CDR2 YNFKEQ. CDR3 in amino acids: CASSQDRGRGYNEQFF. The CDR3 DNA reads TGTGCCAGCAGCCAAGACCGGGGACGGGGGTACAATGAGCAGTTCTTC.

The DNA for the CDR3 is TGTGCCAGCAGCCTCGGGGGAGGCTTCGGGCAGCCCCAGCATTTT. Translation: CASSLGGGFGQPQHF. The V gene is TRBV3-1 (or the pseudogene TRBV3-2), the J gene TRBJ1-5; maybe TRBD1 (5 bases). Germline CDR1 reads LGHDT; CDR2 reads YNNKEL (reference sequence). V lost 4 bases and J lost 7, with 17 bases in between. The CDR3 consists of 15 residues.

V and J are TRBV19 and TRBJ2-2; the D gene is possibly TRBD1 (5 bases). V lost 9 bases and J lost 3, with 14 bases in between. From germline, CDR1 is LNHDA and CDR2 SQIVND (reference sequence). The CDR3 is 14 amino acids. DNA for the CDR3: TGTGCCAGCCGGACAAGTGGTGACACCGGGGAGCTGTTTTTT. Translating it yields CASRTSGDTGELFF.

The CDR3 is CASSLVTSGGDTQYF. Written as DNA, the CDR3 is TGTGCCAGCAGCTTAGTTACTAGCGGCGGAGATACGCAGTATTTT. The chain has TRBV7-9 and TRBJ2-3; 8 bases are shared with TRBD2. This CDR3 is built from 15 residues. CDR1 is SEHNR, CDR2 FQNEAQ, per germline (reference sequence). V lost 1 base and J lost 5; bases outside the gene matches: 5. Combining the CDR3 with reference TRBV7-9 and TRBJ2-3 gives the whole variable domain DTGVSQNPRHKITKRGQNVTFRCDPISEHNRLYWYRQTLGQGPEFLTYFQNEAQLEKSRLLSDRFSAERPKGSFSTLEIQRTEQGDSAMYLCASSLVTSGGDTQYFGPGTRLTVL.

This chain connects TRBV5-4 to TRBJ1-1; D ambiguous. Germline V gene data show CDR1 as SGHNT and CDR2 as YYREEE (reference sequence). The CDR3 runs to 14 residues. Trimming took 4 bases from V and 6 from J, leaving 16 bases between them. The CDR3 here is CASSRLSREAEAFF. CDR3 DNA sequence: TGTGCCAGCAGCAGACTTTCGAGGGAGGCTGAAGCTTTCTTT.

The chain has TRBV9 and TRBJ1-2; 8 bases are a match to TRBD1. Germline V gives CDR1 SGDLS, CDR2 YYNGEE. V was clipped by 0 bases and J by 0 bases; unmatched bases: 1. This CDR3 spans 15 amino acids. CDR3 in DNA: TGTGCCAGCAGCGTAGGGGGACAGGCTAACTATGGCTACACCTTC. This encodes CASSVGGQANYGYTF.

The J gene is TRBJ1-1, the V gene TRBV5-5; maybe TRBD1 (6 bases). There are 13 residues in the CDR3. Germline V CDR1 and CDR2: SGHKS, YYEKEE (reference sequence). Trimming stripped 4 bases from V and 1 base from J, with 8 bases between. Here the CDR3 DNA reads TGTGCCAGCAGCATACAGGGGAACACTGAAGCTTTCTTT. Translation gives CASSIQGNTEAFF.

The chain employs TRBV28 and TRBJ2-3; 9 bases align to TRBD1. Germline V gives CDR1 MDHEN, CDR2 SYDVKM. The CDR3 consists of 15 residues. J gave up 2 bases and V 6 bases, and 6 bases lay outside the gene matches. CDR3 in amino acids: CASRPGTGLTDTQYF. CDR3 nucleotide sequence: TGTGCCAGCAGACCCGGGACAGGGCTCACAGATACGCAGTATTTT.

The CDR3 protein is CASSLQGFTEAFF. As DNA, the CDR3 is TGTGCCAGCAGTTTACAGGGGTTCACTGAAGCTTTCTTT. V gene TRBV12-3 or TRBV12-4 combines with J gene TRBJ1-1; tentative D call: TRBD1 (6 bases). The CDR3 contains 13 residues. The V gene lost 2 bases and the J gene lost 4 bases, with 8 bases spanning the gap.

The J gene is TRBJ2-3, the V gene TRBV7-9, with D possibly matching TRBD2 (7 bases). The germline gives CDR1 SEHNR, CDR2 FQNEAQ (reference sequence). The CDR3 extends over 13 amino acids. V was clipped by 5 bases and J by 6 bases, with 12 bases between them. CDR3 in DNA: TGTGCCAGCAGCACGGAGGGGGGGGATACGCAGTATTTT. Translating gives CASSTEGGDTQYF.

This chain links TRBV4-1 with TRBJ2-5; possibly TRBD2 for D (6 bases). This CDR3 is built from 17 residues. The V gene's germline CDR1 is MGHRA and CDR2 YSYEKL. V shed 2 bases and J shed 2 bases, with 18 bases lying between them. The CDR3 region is CASSQRPDRDFQETQYF. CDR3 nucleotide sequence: TGCGCCAGCAGCCAACGCCCTGACCGGGACTTTCAAGAGACCCAGTACTTC.